This T cell receptor beta chain emerged from a study of cytomegalovirus exposure and HLA in healthy donors. The CDR3 length is 14 residues. The V segment lost 6 bases and the J segment 5 bases; nucleotides outside the gene matches: 7. CDR1 is SNHLY and CDR2 is FYNNEI in the germline V gene. PCR amplification relied on 60 Vbeta primers (plus 13 Jbeta primers). Generated by immunoSEQ multiplex PCR, the TCRdb table keeps only in-frame clones and is missing some. Of over 150,000 clones in the sample, 65% to 85% were seen once. This chain uses TRBV2 with TRBJ2-5, with 9 bases that match TRBD2. The source is a man between 60 and 75 years old in good health and CMV-seronegative. Input material: PBMCs. This chain's CDR3 is CASRPIAGVETQYF. In DNA form, the CDR3 reads TGTGCCAGCAGGCCGATAGCGGGAGTGGAGACCCAGTACTTC.